The table lists the clone carrying this T cell receptor beta chain with many counts. Its antigen is undetermined. This sample is drawn from a study of regulatory T cells in long-lasting Graves disease. Whole-study results and caveats: Having only a small sample size may have limited accuracy.

Time point here: newly diagnosed GD, antithyroid drugs for less than 3 months. Following extraction of RNA from PBMCs, that RNA was used to make the TCR library. EDTA tubes collected nine milliliters of peripheral blood. The CDR3 extends over 14 amino acids. V was pared by 7 bases and J by 3 bases, with 10 bases between. CDR1 and CDR2 (germline): MDHEN, SYDVKM. Construction of TCR beta libraries relied on iRepertoire HTBI primers and on Arm-PCR targeting CDR3 regions. TCRdb fed the multiplex PCR reads into MiXCR, producing one record per CDR3 protein. The profile shows just over 600,000 distinct CDR3 sequences, roughly 16% of them singletons. This sample was shared with a second study, whose subject was T cells in Graves' hyperthyroidism and ophthalmopathy. That work states: Stable disease denoted Graves' hyperthyroidism without ophthalmopathy progression within 18 months.

This TCR was recovered from a woman in her thirties with Graves disease. Sequenced here: peripheral blood mononuclear cells (PBMCs), sampled at new diagnosis, from a patient treated with antithyroid drugs. The chain has TRBV28 and TRBJ2-6; no clear D. CDR3 region: CASNQQHGANVLTF. CDR3 in DNA: TGTGCCAGCAATCAACAGCATGGGGCCAACGTCCTGACTTTC. Supplemented by reference TRBV28 and TRBJ2-6, the full variable domain reads DVKVTQSSRYLVKRTGEKVFLECVQDMDHENMFWYRQDPGLGLRLIYFSYDVKMKEKGDIPEGYSVSREKKERFSLILESASTNQTSMYLCASNQQHGANVLTFGAGSRLTVL.